The TCR beta chain under discussion was sequenced for a study of Tregs in tolerant kidney transplant recipients. Unstimulated Tregs (CD4+CD25+CD127-) and CD4+CD25- non-Tregs were sorted from PBMCs. The repertoire was sequenced with immunoSEQ multiplex PCR; TCRdb's copy has only in-frame clones and lacks some. The sample yields about 240,000 clones, approximately 83% seen once. Findings and limits, study-wide: This study did not directly address biological reproducibility. Activated donor B cell expansion appeared to reveal the most relevant donor-specific TCRbeta repertoire.

As for this clone: Antigen: not known.

Per the germline V gene, CDR1 is SGDLS and CDR2 is YYNGEE. The CDR3 consists of 12 residues. Trimming removed 3 bases from V and 11 bases from J, with 14 bases in between. The gene calls are TRBV9 and TRBJ1-1; D might be TRBD1 (6 bases). The specimen sequenced was CD4+ T cells from blood. The sequence was obtained from a human donor in good health. The CDR3 sequence: CASSAKTGSAFF. The DNA for the CDR3 is TGTGCCAGCAGCGCAAAAACAGGGTCGGCTTTCTTT.